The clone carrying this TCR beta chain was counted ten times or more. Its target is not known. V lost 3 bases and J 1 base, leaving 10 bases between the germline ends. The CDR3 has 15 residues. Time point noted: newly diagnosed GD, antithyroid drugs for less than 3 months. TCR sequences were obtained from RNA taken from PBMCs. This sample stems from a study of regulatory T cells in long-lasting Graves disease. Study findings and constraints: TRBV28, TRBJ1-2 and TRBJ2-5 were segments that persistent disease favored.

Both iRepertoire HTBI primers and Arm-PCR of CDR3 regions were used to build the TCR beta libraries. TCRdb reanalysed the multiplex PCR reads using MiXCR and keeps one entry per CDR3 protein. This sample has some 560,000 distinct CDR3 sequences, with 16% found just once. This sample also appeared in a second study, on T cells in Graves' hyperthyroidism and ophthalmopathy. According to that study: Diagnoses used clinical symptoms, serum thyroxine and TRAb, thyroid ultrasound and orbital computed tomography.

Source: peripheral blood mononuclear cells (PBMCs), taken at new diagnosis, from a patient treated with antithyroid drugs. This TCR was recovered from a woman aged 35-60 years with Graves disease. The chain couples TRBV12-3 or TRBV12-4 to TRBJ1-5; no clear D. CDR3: CASSLSRRSNQPQHF. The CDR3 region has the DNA TGTGCCAGCAGTTTGAGCCGCCGGAGCAATCAGCCCCAGCATTTT.